Listed below are T cell receptor beta chains from one sample, sequenced in a study of technical replicates of blood from several donors. Assay: immunoSEQ multiplex PCR; the TCRdb copy retains only in-frame clones and omits some. The sample records more than 65,000 clones, 85% to 95% being singletons. Sequencing input: T cells isolated from PBMCs. The receptors were gathered from a human donor in good health. CDR3s include the opening cysteine and the closing phenylalanine or tryptophan. Fields, in order: J gene, D gene, V gene, clone size, CDR3 DNA, CDR3 protein. A D gene is named only where the DNA matches it firmly. Clone size, where shown, is once, few, many, or a class for clones that have expanded.

TRBJ1-5	-	TRBV18	once	TGTGCCAGCTCGGCGGCAGCCGATCAGCCCCAGCATTTT	CASSAAADQPQHF
TRBJ2-7	TRBD1	TRBV11-3	-	TGTGCCAGCAGCCCCCGTGGACAGGGGCTTACCTACGAGCAGTACTTC	CASSPRGQGLTYEQYF
TRBJ2-7	TRBD2	TRBV4-1	-	TGCGCCAGCAGCTCAATCCCAACGGGACTAGCGGAGCCCTACGAGCAGTACTTC	CASSSIPTGLAEPYEQYF
TRBJ2-3	TRBD2	TRBV30	-	TGTGCCTGGGGGCAGGTTGGACTAGCGGGCATGTCCACAGATACGCAGTATTTT	CAWGQVGLAGMSTDTQYF
TRBJ2-5	TRBD2	TRBV19	-	TGTGCCAGTAGTGATGGGGAGGTGTTAGCGGGAATAGAGACCCAGTACTTC	CASSDGEVLAGIETQYF
TRBJ2-5	-	TRBV6-1	once	TGTGCCAGCCTGGGGCTAGAGTGGGGCCAAGAGACCCAGTACTTC	CASLGLEWGQETQYF
TRBJ1-5	TRBD1	TRBV5-1	-	TGCGCCAGCAGCCCGAGACCAGGGGACAGTCAGCCCCAGCATTTT	CASSPRPGDSQPQHF
TRBJ1-2	-	TRBV10-3	-	TGTGCCATCAGTGAAGTCGCTGGGGCCCGTGGCTACACCTTC	CAISEVAGARGYTF
TRBJ2-1	TRBD1	TRBV9	-	TGTGCCAGCAGCGTAGCGACAGGGGTTGGGAATGAGCAGTTCTTC	CASSVATGVGNEQFF
TRBJ2-5	TRBD2	TRBV9	-	TGTGCCAGCAGCGCGACTAGCGTGGAAGAGACCCAGTACTTC	CASSATSVEETQYF
TRBJ1-1	TRBD1	TRBV4-1	-	TGCGCCAGCAGTCTTGGGATAGACAGGGGGAACACTGAAGCTTTCTTT	CASSLGIDRGNTEAFF
TRBJ2-1	-	TRBV15	-	TGTGCCACCAGCAGGTCAGATCCCGACAATGAGCAGTTCTTC	CATSRSDPDNEQFF
TRBJ1-5	-	TRBV15	-	TGTGCCACCAGCACAGATTATAGCAATCAGCCCCAGCATTTT	CATSTDYSNQPQHF
TRBJ1-1	-	TRBV11-2	once	TGTGCCAGCAGCTTCAGGGATTTAAACACTGAAGCTTTCTTT	CASSFRDLNTEAFF
TRBJ2-1	TRBD2	TRBV29-1	-	TGCAGCGTTGGAGGGACTAGCGCCAGAGAGCAGTTCTTC	CSVGGTSAREQFF
TRBJ1-4	TRBD1	TRBV30	-	TGTGCCTGGAGTTTAACTAGGACAGGGAGAAATGAAAAACTGTTTTTT	CAWSLTRTGRNEKLFF
TRBJ2-2	TRBD2	TRBV4-2	-	TGTGCCAGCAGCCAAGATCCACTAGCGGGATATGGGAACACCGGGGAGCTGTTTTTT	CASSQDPLAGYGNTGELFF
TRBJ2-7	-	TRBV5-6	-	TGTGCCAGCAGCTTGGGTGGGGCTCACCCTTACTTC	CASSLGGAHPYF
TRBJ2-3	TRBD2	TRBV30	-	TGTGCCTGGTCCAAAGCGGGAGTGCCCACAGATACGCAGTATTTT	CAWSKAGVPTDTQYF
TRBJ1-4	-	TRBV6-4	once	TGTGCCAGCAGTGAGTGTTTCGAGGAGGCAACTAATGAAAAACTGTTTTTT	CASSECFEEATNEKLFF
TRBJ1-5	-	TRBV10-3	-	TGTGCCATCAGTGAGTCATGGGGAGGGCCCCAGCATTTT	CAISESWGGPQHF
TRBJ1-5	-	TRBV7-2	once	TGTGCCAGCAGCTTAGACAGATTTAATTATCAGCCCCAGCATTTT	CASSLDRFNYQPQHF
TRBJ1-4	-	TRBV5-1	-	TGCGCCAGCAGCTTGGGGAGGGACTCCCATGAAAAACTGTTTTTT	CASSLGRDSHEKLFF
TRBJ2-2	-	TRBV20-1	once	TGCAGTGCTAGACGGGCCGGGGAGCTGTTTTTT	CSARRAGELFF
TRBJ2-1	TRBD1	TRBV30	once	TGTGCCTGGAATCGGGGACAGGGTATGTGGGAGCAGTTCTTC	CAWNRGQGMWEQFF
TRBJ2-7	TRBD2	TRBV5-4	-	TGTGCCAGCAGCTCCCTAGCGGGAGAGTCCTACGAGCAGTACTTC	CASSSLAGESYEQYF
TRBJ2-1	-	TRBV2	-	TGTGCCAGCAGTGAACAGGCCAAACCTGGTGAGCAGTTCTTC	CASSEQAKPGEQFF
TRBJ2-3	TRBD2	TRBV10-3	few	TGTGCCATCAGTGAGTCTAGCGGGAACACAGATACGCAGTATTTT	CAISESSGNTDTQYF
TRBJ2-7	-	TRBV7-2	once	TGTGCCAGCAGCTTAGGGGCAGGTTACGAGCAGTACTTC	CASSLGAGYEQYF
TRBJ2-7	-	TRBV7-2	-	TGTGCCAGCAGCCCTTCGGGTCGGAACGAGCAGTACTTC	CASSPSGRNEQYF
TRBJ2-2	TRBD1	TRBV7-9	-	TGTGCCAGCAGTTTGGCCGGGACAGACAACACCGGGGAGCTGTTTTTT	CASSLAGTDNTGELFF
TRBJ1-1	TRBD1	TRBV4-1	-	TGCGCCAGCAGCCCCGGCCGGACAGGCGTGAACACTGAAGCTTTCTTT	CASSPGRTGVNTEAFF
TRBJ1-1	TRBD1	TRBV19	-	TGTGCCAGTAGTCAACAGGGGGCGAACACTGAAGCTTTCTTT	CASSQQGANTEAFF
TRBJ1-2	-	TRBV6-5	-	TGTGCCAGCGTTAAGGCAGGGGTCAATGGCTACACCTTC	CASVKAGVNGYTF
TRBJ2-1	-	TRBV27	-	TGTGCCAGCAGTATTAGCGGAACAATCCCCACTGAGCAGTTCTTC	CASSISGTIPTEQFF
TRBJ2-2	-	TRBV7-8	-	TGTGCCAGCAGCTCCTTATTGGTAGCGATGAACACCGGGGAGCTGTTTTTT	CASSSLLVAMNTGELFF
TRBJ2-3	TRBD1	TRBV18	-	TGTGCCAGCTCATCTACCGGGACAGGGTCCACAGATACGCAGTATTTT	CASSSTGTGSTDTQYF
TRBJ1-5	TRBD1	TRBV6-6	-	TGTGCCAGCGGAGGGACAGGGTTTTTTCAGCCCCAGCATTTT	CASGGTGFFQPQHF
TRBJ2-1	TRBD2	TRBV18	-	TGTGCCAGCTCAGTGGGACTAGCCAATGAGCAGTTCTTC	CASSVGLANEQFF
TRBJ2-7	TRBD2	TRBV5-6	-	TGTGCCAGCAGCTTGGACTTCAGCGGGAGGGCCGTCGAGCAGTACTTC	CASSLDFSGRAVEQYF
TRBJ2-3	TRBD2	TRBV2	-	TGTGCCAGCAGTGAATTCGGGGGACTAGCAGCAGATACGCAGTATTTT	CASSEFGGLAADTQYF
TRBJ2-2	-	TRBV6-1	-	TGTGCCAGCAGCGGGATCAACACCGGGGAGCTGTTTTTT	CASSGINTGELFF
TRBJ2-3	-	TRBV7-3	-	TGTGCCAGCAGCCCCTTTCTAACAGATACGCAGTATTTT	CASSPFLTDTQYF
TRBJ1-5	-	TRBV27	-	TGTGCCAGCAGTTTAGCCGGGGTTCAGCCCCAGCATTTT	CASSLAGVQPQHF
TRBJ1-1	-	TRBV28	-	TGTGCCAGCAGTCATCCGGCGGGGGGCACTGAAGCTTTCTTT	CASSHPAGGTEAFF
TRBJ1-1	-	TRBV29-1	-	TGCAGCGCAGGGTGGCAGAACACTGAAGCTTTCTTT	CSAGWQNTEAFF
TRBJ1-1	TRBD1	TRBV29-1	-	TGCAGCGTCGTAAACCACAGGGGCACTGAAGCTTTCTTT	CSVVNHRGTEAFF
TRBJ2-4	-	TRBV5-1	once	TGCGCCAGCAGGTTTTATGGGCAACCACAAGACATTCAGTACTTC	CASRFYGQPQDIQYF
TRBJ2-7	-	TRBV5-8	-	TGTGCCAGCAGCCCCCGGGTTAATTACGAGCAGTACTTC	CASSPRVNYEQYF
TRBJ2-7	-	TRBV5-4	-	TGTGCCAGCAGCTTGGGGCGGGGCAAGTCCTACGAGCAGTACTTC	CASSLGRGKSYEQYF
TRBJ1-2	TRBD1	TRBV7-2	-	TGTGCCAGCAGCTTCTCAGGGGGCAGCTATGGCTACACCTTC	CASSFSGGSYGYTF
TRBJ1-1	-	TRBV4-1	-	TGCGCCAGCAGCCAAGCCCGGGACACAAGGTTGAACACTGAAGCTTTCTTT	CASSQARDTRLNTEAFF
TRBJ1-2	TRBD1	TRBV11-3	-	TGTGCCAGCAGCAATACAGGGGCCTATGGCTACACCTTC	CASSNTGAYGYTF